The 22 T cell receptor beta chains reported below all come from one sample, sequenced in a study of cytomegalovirus exposure and HLA in healthy donors. Use of 60 Vbeta and 13 Jbeta primers characterized the PCR. Assay used: immunoSEQ multiplex PCR; TCRdb lists only in-frame clones, some missing. The sample holds about 150,000 clones; less than 85% are singletons and the top ten take 1%. The sample consisted of PBMCs. The receptors originated from a boy aged 2 to 9 in good health and CMV-seronegative.

This clone was found a few times. This chain links TRBV28 with TRBJ1-4, with D unresolved. V gave up 3 bases and J gave up 10 bases, with 21 bases separating them. The germline V gene encodes CDR1 MDHEN and CDR2 SYDVKM. This CDR3 region has 16 residues. The DNA of the CDR3 is TGTGCCAGCAGTTTCCCAAACCCTGTAACTCGGGGAAAACTGTTTTTT. Protein product: CASSFPNPVTRGKLFF.

J is TRBJ1-2 and V is TRBV30; perhaps TRBD1 as D (5 bases). Trimming removed 2 bases from V and 6 bases from J, with 13 bases in between. The CDR3 has 13 residues. CDR1 and CDR2 from the germline V gene are GTSNPN and SVGIG (reference sequence). CDR3 sequence: CAWSSQTDHGYTF. The CDR3 bases are TGTGCCTGGAGTTCCCAGACAGACCATGGCTACACCTTC.

This sequence joins TRBV15 and TRBJ1-4, with D hard to call. The germline V gene has CDR1 LNHNV and CDR2 YYDKDF (reference sequence). V was cut by 0 bases and J by 10 bases, with 9 bases left in between. The CDR3 has 13 amino acids. The CDR3 DNA is TGTGCCACCAGCAGAGACCAGGTTCGAAAACTGTTTTTT. It codes for CATSRDQVRKLFF.

The rearrangement joins TRBV10-3 to TRBJ2-3; weak D call: TRBD2 (5 bases). The germline CDR1 and CDR2 sequences are ENHRY and SYGVKD. The CDR3 is 11 residues long. Trimming left V 6 bases short and J 7 bases short, with 8 bases between. The CDR3 sequence: CAIRSGNTQYF. CDR3 nucleotides: TGTGCCATCAGGAGCGGTAATACGCAGTATTTT.

The V and J genes are TRBV6-1 and TRBJ2-3; D unresolved. The CDR3 totals 15 residues. Trimming took 10 bases from V and 5 from J, leaving 22 bases between them. Germline CDR1 and CDR2: MNHNS and SASEGT. The CDR3 nucleotides read TGTGCCAACGCCCCTGCGACGGGTACCCGAGATACGCAGTATTTT. As protein: CANAPATGTRDTQYF.

Only one count was recorded for this clone. The rearrangement joins TRBV10-3 to TRBJ2-7; 8 bases map to TRBD1. This CDR3 has 15 amino acids. V dropped 4 bases and J dropped 0; count of bases not matched to a gene: 5. CDR1 and CDR2 from the germline V gene are ENHRY and SYGVKD. The CDR3 sequence is CAISGLGQASYEQYF. The CDR3 bases are TGTGCCATCAGTGGGCTGGGACAGGCCTCCTACGAGCAGTACTTC.

This clone was seen once. The rearrangement joins TRBV5-1 to TRBJ2-1, with D possibly TRBD1 on 6 matching bases. CDR3 length: 18 residues. Germline CDR1 and CDR2: SGHRS and YFSETQ. V was shortened by 1 base and J by 1 base, with 18 bases between the two germline ends. The CDR3 coding sequence is TGCGCCAGCAGCTTGAAACGGGTTAGAAGGGGGTCCTACAATGAGCAGTTCTTC. This gives the protein CASSLKRVRRGSYNEQFF.

This rearrangement joins TRBV7-9 to TRBJ2-6; possibly TRBD2 for D (7 bases). Germline V gene lookup returns CDR1 SEHNR and CDR2 FQNEAQ (reference sequence). Trimming removed 5 bases from V and 0 bases from J, with 17 bases in between. This CDR3 comprises 18 residues. The CDR3 region has the DNA TGTGCCAGCAGCCCCGGTGGGGGGGCCCACTCTGGGGCCAACGTCCTGACTTTC. Residues: CASSPGGGAHSGANVLTF.

A few counts support this clone. CDR3 loop: CASSPETGRANYGYTF. CDR3 bases: TGTGCCAGCAGTCCAGAGACAGGGCGGGCTAACTATGGCTACACCTTC. The V gene is TRBV28, the J gene TRBJ1-2; 7 bases are a match to TRBD1. Unmatched junction bases numbered 9, after V lost 5 bases and J lost 0 bases. Per the germline V gene, CDR1 is MDHEN and CDR2 is SYDVKM. The CDR3 spans 16 residues.

CDR3: CASSLSSGNTIYF. The DNA of the CDR3 is TGTGCCAGCAGTTTATCGAGTGGAAACACCATATATTTT. This chain links TRBV27 with TRBJ1-3; D is unclear. CDR1 is MNHEY, CDR2 SMNVEV, per germline (reference sequence). Trimming took off 0 bases at V and 3 bases at J, with 3 bases between the two ends. The CDR3 has 13 residues.

V gene TRBV6-1 combines with J gene TRBJ2-3, with D perhaps TRBD2 (5 bases). CDR1 is MNHNS and CDR2 is SASEGT in the germline V gene. Deletions cut 3 bases from V and 8 bases from J, with 9 bases between. The CDR3 is 12 amino acids. The CDR3 DNA reads as TGTGCCAGCAGTGAGGACTTTCCTACGCAGTATTTT. It codes for CASSEDFPTQYF.

This clone was detected once. This chain joins TRBV6-4 and TRBJ1-5, with 11 nucleotides matching TRBD1. Looked up from germline, CDR1 is MRHNA and CDR2 is SNTAGT. With 5 bases clipped from V and 5 bases from J, the junction kept 5 bases outside the gene matches. The CDR3 covers 15 residues. The chain's CDR3 is CASSTGTGGDQPQHF. In DNA form, the CDR3 reads TGTGCCAGCAGTACCGGGACAGGGGGTGATCAGCCCCAGCATTTT.

This rearrangement joins TRBV4-1 to TRBJ1-5; D is ambiguous. V dropped 2 bases and J dropped 3 bases, with 8 bases sitting between them. Germline V lookup: CDR1 MGHRA, CDR2 YSYEKL. CDR3 size: 14 residues. The CDR3 here is CASSQFNSNQPQHF. The DNA for the CDR3 is TGCGCCAGCAGCCAATTTAACTCCAATCAGCCCCAGCATTTT.

The chain employs TRBV4-2 and TRBJ1-5; 7 bases are a match to TRBD1. Germline V CDR1 and CDR2: LGHNA, YNFKEQ. The CDR3 extends over 14 amino acids. The V and J ends lost 0 bases and 7 bases, in that order; junction bases with no gene match: 3. CDR3 sequence reads: CASSQDQGGQPQHF. CDR3 nucleotides: TGTGCCAGCAGCCAAGACCAGGGGGGACAGCCCCAGCATTTT.

This clone was observed once. The chain employs TRBV6-6 and TRBJ1-1; TRBD1 aligns across 7 bases. The CDR3 has 15 residues. CDR1 MNHNY and CDR2 SVGAGI come from the germline V gene (reference sequence). Trimming at V came to 7 bases and at J to 3 bases, leaving 11 bases not matched to a gene. The CDR3 DNA sequence: TGTGCCAGCACCCGAAACTCCCAGGGGGACACTGAAGCTTTCTTT. As protein: CASTRNSQGDTEAFF.

This clone turned up a few times. This chain joins TRBV2 and TRBJ2-7; 10 bases match TRBD1. J gave up 4 bases and V 6 bases, and 3 bases lay outside the gene matches. CDR1 and CDR2 (germline): SNHLY, FYNNEI. The CDR3 runs to 13 residues. The CDR3 region is CASRWDRGYEQYV. CDR3 bases: TGTGCCAGCAGATGGGACAGGGGATACGAGCAGTACGTC.

The chain joins TRBV28 to TRBJ1-5; D not resolved. CDR3 length equals 11 residues. Trimming pared 5 bases from V and 7 bases from J, leaving 6 bases between. The germline V gene has CDR1 MDHEN and CDR2 SYDVKM. CDR3 loop: CASSLQQPQHF. The CDR3 DNA reads as TGTGCCAGCAGTCTCCAGCAGCCCCAGCATTTT.

The chain has TRBV7-2 and TRBJ2-2, with TRBD2 identical over 9 bases. V shed 6 bases, J shed 4 bases, and the junction held 15 bases outside the gene matches. The V gene's germline CDR1 is SGHTA and CDR2 FQGNSA. This CDR3 contains 18 residues. This CDR3 reads CASSFSRREGPPTGELFF. DNA of the CDR3: TGTGCCAGCAGTTTCAGTAGGCGGGAGGGCCCCCCCACCGGGGAGCTGTTTTTT. Full variable domain (missing parts from reference TRBV7-2 and TRBJ2-2): GAGVSQSPSNKVTEKGKDVELRCDPISGHTALYWYRQSLGQGLEFLIYFQGNSAPDKSGLPSDRFSAERTGGSVSTLTIQRTQQEDSAVYLCASSFSRREGPPTGELFFGEGSRLTVL.

This chain uses TRBV5-1 with TRBJ2-1; D not certain. This CDR3 spans 11 amino acids. The germline V gene encodes CDR1 SGHRS and CDR2 YFSETQ. V shed 0 bases and J shed 10 bases, with 5 bases lying between them. The CDR3 bases are TGCGCCAGCAGCTTGGTAAGCGAGCAGTTCTTC. Translating it yields CASSLVSEQFF.

The chain carries TRBV5-1 and TRBJ1-3; 10 bases fit TRBD1. Germline V gene sequence: CDR1 SGHRS, CDR2 YFSETQ. Trimming at V came to 0 bases and at J to 3 bases, leaving 0 bases not matched to a gene. This CDR3 region has 15 residues. This chain's CDR3 is CASSLGDRGGNTIYF. The CDR3 DNA reads as TGCGCCAGCAGCTTGGGGGACAGGGGTGGAAACACCATATATTTT. The whole variable domain, remainder taken from reference TRBV5-1 and TRBJ1-3, is KAGVTQTPRYLIKTRGQQVTLSCSPISGHRSVSWYQQTPGQGLQFLFEYFSETQRNKGNFPGRFSGRQFSNSRSEMNVSTLELGDSALYLCASSLGDRGGNTIYFGEGSWLTVV.

The chain uses TRBV14 and TRBJ2-5; 12 nucleotides match TRBD2. The length of the CDR3 is 16 residues. Germline assignment: CDR1 SGHDN and CDR2 FVKESK. V was clipped by 4 bases and J by 2 bases; unmatched bases: 5. In DNA form, the CDR3 reads TGTGCCAGCAGCCTCGGACTAGCGGGACCTCAAGAGACCCAGTACTTC. Its protein is CASSLGLAGPQETQYF.

The rearrangement joins TRBV28 to TRBJ1-5, with D perhaps matching TRBD1 (5 bases). V was clipped by 2 bases and J by 7 bases, with 6 bases between them. The CDR3 has 12 residues. CDR1 is MDHEN, CDR2 SYDVKM, per germline. The CDR3 loop is CASSLQGQPQHF. CDR3 bases: TGTGCCAGCAGTTTACAGGGCCAGCCCCAGCATTTT.